The source of this T cell receptor beta chain is a study of Graves' ophthalmopathy and Graves' hyperthyroidism. This clonotype has ten or more counts. The antigen is undetermined. Broader study findings: A 13-signature model separated ophthalmopathy from stable hyperthyroidism, about 88% sensitivity, roughly 80% specificity. Among expanded thyroid clonotypes above 0.001 frequency, most also occurred in blood.

The study amplified TCR beta CDR3 regions using RNA transcripts. Second-round multiplex PCR came after a first-round RT-PCR that employed HTBI primers. TCRdb ran MiXCR on the multiplex PCR reads and lists one entry per CDR3 protein. In the table there are 600,000 to 950,000 distinct CDR3 sequences, 40% of which are singletons. CDR1 and CDR2 from the germline V gene are LNHDA and SQIVND (reference sequence). The ends lost 6 bases at V and 2 bases at J; junction bases unmatched: 7. This CDR3 has 15 residues. The origin of this receptor is an adult man with Graves' ophthalmopathy. Sequenced: peripheral blood. This chain connects TRBV19 to TRBJ1-5; 7 bases are shared with TRBD1. The CDR3 bases are TGTGCCAGTAGACCTACAGGGGACGGCAATCAGCCCCAGCATTTT. Translating gives CASRPTGDGNQPQHF.